A selection of T cell receptor beta chains follows, all from one sample in a study of T cells in localized non-small cell lung cancer. The protocol was immunoSEQ multiplex PCR, while the TCRdb copy is restricted to in-frame clones and leaves out a portion. Of 2,000 to 2,500 clones in the sample, 25% to 30% were seen once. The sample was lung tumor tissue, taken before any cancer treatment. Receptor source: a male donor at least 60 years old with stage III lung adenocarcinoma. The conserved cysteine and the conserved F or W are not part of the CDR3 here.

V: TRBV19
CDR3: ASLTSRKPNEQF

V: TRBV6-8
CDR3: ASTHGVGVDGYT

V: TRBV11-3
CDR3: ASSLGAGLLNTGELF

V: TRBV14
CDR3: ASSANYEQY

V: TRBV11-3
CDR3: ASSPYGPGNTEAF

V: TRBV5-1
CDR3: ASSSGQGGDTQY

V: TRBV19
CDR3: ASSLMSGQGGYEQY

V: TRBV1
CDR3: ASSSGVGAMNTEAF

V: TRBV6-8
CDR3: ASSYETGALNTGELF

V: TRBV29-1
CDR3: SVTKREVHEQY

V: TRBV4-1
CDR3: ASSQVASGTDTQY

V: TRBV6-7
CDR3: ASSYSVVPGGTDTQY